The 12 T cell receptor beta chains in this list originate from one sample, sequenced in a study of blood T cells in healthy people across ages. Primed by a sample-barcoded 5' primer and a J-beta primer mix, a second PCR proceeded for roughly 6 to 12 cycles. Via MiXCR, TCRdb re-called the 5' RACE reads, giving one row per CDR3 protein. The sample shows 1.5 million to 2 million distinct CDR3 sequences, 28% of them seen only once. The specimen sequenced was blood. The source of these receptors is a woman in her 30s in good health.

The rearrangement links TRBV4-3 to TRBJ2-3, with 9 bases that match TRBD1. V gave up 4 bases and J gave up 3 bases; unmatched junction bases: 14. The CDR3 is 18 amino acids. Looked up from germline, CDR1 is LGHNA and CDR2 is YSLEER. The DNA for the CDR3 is TGCGCCAGCAGCCTAGGCCTGACGGGACAGGGTGGTACAGATACGCAGTATTTT. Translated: CASSLGLTGQGGTDTQYF.

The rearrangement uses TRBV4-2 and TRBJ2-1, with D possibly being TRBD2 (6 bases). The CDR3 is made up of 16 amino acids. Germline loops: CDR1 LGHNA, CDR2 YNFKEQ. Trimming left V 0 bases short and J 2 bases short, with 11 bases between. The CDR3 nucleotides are TGTGCCAGCAGCCAAGAGAACAGCGGGCCCTACAATGAGCAGTTCTTC. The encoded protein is CASSQENSGPYNEQFF.

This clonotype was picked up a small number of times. CDR3 DNA sequence: TGCAGCGTCGATTTTACAGATACGCAGTATTTT. Its translation is CSVDFTDTQYF. The chain employs TRBV29-1 and TRBJ2-3; D gene unclear. Germline loops: CDR1 SQVTM, CDR2 ANQGSEA. The CDR3 spans 11 residues. The V and J ends lost 6 bases and 3 bases respectively, with 7 bases between them.

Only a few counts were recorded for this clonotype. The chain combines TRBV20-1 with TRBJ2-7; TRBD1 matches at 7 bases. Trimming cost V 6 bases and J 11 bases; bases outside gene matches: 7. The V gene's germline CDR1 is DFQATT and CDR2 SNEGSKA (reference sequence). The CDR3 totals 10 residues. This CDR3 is CSARGGREYF. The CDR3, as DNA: TGCAGTGCCCGAGGGGGCCGGGAGTACTTC.

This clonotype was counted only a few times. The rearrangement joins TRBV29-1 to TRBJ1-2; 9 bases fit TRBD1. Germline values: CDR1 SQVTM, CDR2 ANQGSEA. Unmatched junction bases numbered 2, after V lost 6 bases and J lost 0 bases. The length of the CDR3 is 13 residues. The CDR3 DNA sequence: TGCAGCGTGCGACAGGGGGCTAACTATGGCTACACCTTC. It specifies CSVRQGANYGYTF. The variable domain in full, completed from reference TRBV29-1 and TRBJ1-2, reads SAVISQKPSRDICQRGTSLTIQCQVDSQVTMMFWYRQQPGQSLTLIATANQGSEATYESGFVIDKFPISRPNLTFSTLTVSNMSPEDSSIYLCSVRQGANYGYTFGSGTRLTVV.

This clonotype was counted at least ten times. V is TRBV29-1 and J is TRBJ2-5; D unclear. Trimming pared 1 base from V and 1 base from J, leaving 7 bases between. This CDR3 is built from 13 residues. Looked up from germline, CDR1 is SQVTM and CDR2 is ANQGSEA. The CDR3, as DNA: TGCAGCGTTGAAGGCAGAATCCAAGAGACCCAGTACTTC. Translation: CSVEGRIQETQYF.

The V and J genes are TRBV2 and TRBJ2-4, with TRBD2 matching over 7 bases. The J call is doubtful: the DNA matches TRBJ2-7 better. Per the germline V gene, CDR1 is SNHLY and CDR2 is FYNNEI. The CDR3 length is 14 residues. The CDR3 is CASSKSGDFYEQYF. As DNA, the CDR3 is TGTGCCAGCAGTAAAAGCGGGGACTTCTACGAGCAGTACTTC.

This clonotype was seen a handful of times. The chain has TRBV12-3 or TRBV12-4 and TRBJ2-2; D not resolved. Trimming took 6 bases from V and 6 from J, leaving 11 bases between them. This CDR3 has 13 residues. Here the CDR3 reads CASSASGAGELFF. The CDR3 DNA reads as TGTGCCAGCAGCGCCAGTGGGGCCGGGGAGCTGTTTTTT.

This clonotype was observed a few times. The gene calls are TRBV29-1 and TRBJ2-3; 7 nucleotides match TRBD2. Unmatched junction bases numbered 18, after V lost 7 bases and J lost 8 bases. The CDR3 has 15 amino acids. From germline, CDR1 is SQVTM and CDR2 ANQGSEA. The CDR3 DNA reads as TGCAGCGGGACCCACCCGCGGGGGAGATCCTCTACGCAGTATTTT. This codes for CSGTHPRGRSSTQYF.

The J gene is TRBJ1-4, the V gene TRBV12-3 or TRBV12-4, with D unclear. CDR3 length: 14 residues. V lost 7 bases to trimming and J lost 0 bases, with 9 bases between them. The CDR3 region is CASTETATNEKLFF. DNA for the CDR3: TGTGCCAGCACGGAGACGGCAACTAATGAAAAACTGTTTTTT.

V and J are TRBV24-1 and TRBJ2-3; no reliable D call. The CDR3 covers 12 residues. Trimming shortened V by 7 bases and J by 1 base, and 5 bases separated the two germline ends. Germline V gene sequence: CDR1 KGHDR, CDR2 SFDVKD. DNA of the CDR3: TGTGCCACCAGGCAGGGCACAGATACGCAGTATTTT. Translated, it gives CATRQGTDTQYF.

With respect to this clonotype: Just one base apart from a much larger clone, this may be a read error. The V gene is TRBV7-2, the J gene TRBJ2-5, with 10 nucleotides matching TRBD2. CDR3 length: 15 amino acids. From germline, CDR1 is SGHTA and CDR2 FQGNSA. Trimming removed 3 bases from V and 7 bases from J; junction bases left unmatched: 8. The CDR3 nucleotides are TGTGCCAGCAGCTTGCCCACTAGCGGGACAGGGACCCAGTACTTC. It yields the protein CASSLPTSGTGTQYF.